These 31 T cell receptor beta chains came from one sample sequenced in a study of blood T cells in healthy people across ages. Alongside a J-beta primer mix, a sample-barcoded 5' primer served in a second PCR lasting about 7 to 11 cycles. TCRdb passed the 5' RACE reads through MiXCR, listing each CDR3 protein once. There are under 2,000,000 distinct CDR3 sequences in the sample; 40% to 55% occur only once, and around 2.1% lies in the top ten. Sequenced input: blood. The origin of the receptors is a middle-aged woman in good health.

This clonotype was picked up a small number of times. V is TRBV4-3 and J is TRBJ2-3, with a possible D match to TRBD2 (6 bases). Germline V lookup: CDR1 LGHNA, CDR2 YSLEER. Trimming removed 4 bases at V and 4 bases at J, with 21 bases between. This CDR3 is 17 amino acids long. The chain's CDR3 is CASSPGSGGAIPDTQYF. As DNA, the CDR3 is TGCGCCAGCAGCCCGGGGAGCGGCGGGGCAATACCAGATACGCAGTATTTT.

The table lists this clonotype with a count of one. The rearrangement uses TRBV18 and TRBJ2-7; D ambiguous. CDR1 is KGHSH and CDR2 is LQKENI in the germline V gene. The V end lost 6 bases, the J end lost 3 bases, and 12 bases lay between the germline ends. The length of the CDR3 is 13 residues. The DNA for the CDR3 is TGTGCCAGCTCCCCCGGGTCGTTCTACGAGCAGTACTTC. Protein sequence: CASSPGSFYEQYF.

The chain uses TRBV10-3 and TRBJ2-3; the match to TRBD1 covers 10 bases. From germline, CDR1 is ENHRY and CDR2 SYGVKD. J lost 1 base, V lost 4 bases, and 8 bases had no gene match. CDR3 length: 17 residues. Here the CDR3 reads CAISAGDRGAGTDTQYF. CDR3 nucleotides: TGTGCCATCAGTGCAGGGGACAGGGGTGCGGGCACAGATACGCAGTATTTT.

The DNA of the CDR3 is TGTGCCAGCAGTTTAGCGATTAGCGGGGCGTTAAGTGAGCAGTTCTTC. Protein: CASSLAISGALSEQFF. V gene TRBV12-3 or TRBV12-4 combines with J gene TRBJ2-1, with 8 positions matching TRBD2. CDR3 length: 16 amino acids. After removal of 0 bases from V and 9 bases from J, the junction contained 10 bases not matched to a gene.

DNA of the CDR3: TGTGCCAGCAGCCCCGGGGGGACAGGACTTTATGGCTACACCTTC. The encoded protein is CASSPGGTGLYGYTF. V is TRBV7-9 and J is TRBJ1-2; 8 bases line up with TRBD1. CDR3 length equals 15 residues. Germline V lookup: CDR1 SEHNR, CDR2 FQNEAQ (reference sequence). The ends lost 5 bases at V and 5 bases at J; junction bases unmatched: 10.

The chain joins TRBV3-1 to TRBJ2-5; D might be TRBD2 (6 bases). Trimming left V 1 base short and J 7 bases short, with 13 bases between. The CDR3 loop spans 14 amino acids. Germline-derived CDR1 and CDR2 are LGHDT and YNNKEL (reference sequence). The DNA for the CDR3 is TGTGCCAGCAGCCAAGTTGGGGGGTCCGTGACCCAGTACTTC. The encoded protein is CASSQVGGSVTQYF.

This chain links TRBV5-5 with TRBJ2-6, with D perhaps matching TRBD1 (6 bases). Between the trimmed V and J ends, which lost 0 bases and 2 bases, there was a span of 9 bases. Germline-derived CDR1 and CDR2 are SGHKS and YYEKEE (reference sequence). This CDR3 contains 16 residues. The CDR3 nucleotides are TGTGCCAGCAGCTTGGACAGGGCTACTGGGGCCAACGTCCTGACTTTC. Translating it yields CASSLDRATGANVLTF.

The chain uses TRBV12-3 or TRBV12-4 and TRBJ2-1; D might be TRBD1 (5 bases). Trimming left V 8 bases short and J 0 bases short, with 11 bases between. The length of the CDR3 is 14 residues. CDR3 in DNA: TGTGCCAGCTCGGACATAAACTCCTACAATGAGCAGTTCTTC. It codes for CASSDINSYNEQFF.

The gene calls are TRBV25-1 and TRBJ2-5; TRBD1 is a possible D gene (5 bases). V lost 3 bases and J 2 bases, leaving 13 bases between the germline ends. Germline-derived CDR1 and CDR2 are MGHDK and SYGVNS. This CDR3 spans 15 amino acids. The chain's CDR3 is CASSDPAQGQETQYF. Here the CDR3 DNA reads TGTGCCAGCAGTGACCCCGCCCAGGGACAAGAGACCCAGTACTTC.

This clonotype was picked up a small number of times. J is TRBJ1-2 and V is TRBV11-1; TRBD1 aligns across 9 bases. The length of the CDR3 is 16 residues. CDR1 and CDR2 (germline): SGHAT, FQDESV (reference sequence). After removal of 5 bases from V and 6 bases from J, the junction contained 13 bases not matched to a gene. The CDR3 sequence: CASSLITGQGRDGYTF. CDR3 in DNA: TGTGCCAGCAGCCTAATCACGGGACAGGGAAGGGATGGCTACACCTTC.

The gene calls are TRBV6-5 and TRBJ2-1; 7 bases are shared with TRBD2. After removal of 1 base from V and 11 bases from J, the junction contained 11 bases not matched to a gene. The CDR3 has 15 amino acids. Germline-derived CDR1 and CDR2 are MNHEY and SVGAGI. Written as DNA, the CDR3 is TGTGCCAGCAGTTACTTCGGACTAGAGGGTAATAAGCAGTTCTTC. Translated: CASSYFGLEGNKQFF.

The CDR3 spells CSAYTGPNEQFF. The CDR3, as DNA: TGCAGTGCATATACAGGCCCAAATGAGCAGTTCTTC. The V and J genes are TRBV20-1 and TRBJ2-1, with TRBD1 as a possible D gene (5 bases). Germline-derived CDR1 and CDR2 are DFQATT and SNEGSKA (reference sequence). The V end lost 6 bases, the J end lost 7 bases, and 13 bases lay between the germline ends. The CDR3 spans 12 residues.

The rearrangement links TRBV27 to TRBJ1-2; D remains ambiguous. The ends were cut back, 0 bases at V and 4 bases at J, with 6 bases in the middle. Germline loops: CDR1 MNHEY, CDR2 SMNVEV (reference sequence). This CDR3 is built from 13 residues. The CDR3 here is CASSLSIGYGYTF. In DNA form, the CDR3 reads TGTGCCAGCAGTTTATCAATCGGCTATGGCTACACCTTC.

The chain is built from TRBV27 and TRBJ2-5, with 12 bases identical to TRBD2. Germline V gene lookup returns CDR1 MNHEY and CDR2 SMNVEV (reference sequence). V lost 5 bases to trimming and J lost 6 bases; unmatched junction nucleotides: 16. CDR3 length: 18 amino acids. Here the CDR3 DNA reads TGTGCCAGCAGTGACCGTTGGCTAGCGGGGGGGCTGGCAAAGACCCAGTACTTC. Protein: CASSDRWLAGGLAKTQYF.

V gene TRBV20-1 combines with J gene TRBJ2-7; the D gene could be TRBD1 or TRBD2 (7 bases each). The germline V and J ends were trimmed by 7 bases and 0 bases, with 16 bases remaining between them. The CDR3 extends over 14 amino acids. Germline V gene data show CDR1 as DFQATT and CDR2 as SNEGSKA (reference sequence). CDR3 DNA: TGCAGTGGAGGGGGCGGGGGACTCTCCTACGAGCAGTACTTC. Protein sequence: CSGGGGGLSYEQYF.

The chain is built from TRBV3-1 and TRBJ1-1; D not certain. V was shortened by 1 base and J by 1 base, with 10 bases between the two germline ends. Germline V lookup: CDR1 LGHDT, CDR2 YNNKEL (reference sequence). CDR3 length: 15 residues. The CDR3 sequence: CASSQGILTNTEAFF. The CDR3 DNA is TGTGCCAGCAGCCAAGGGATACTCACGAACACTGAAGCTTTCTTT. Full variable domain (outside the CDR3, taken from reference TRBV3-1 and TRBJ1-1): DTAVSQTPKYLVTQMGNDKSIKCEQNLGHDTMYWYKQDSKKFLKIMFSYNNKELIINETVPNRFSPKSPDKAHLNLHINSLELGDSAVYFCASSQGILTNTEAFFGQGTRLTVV.

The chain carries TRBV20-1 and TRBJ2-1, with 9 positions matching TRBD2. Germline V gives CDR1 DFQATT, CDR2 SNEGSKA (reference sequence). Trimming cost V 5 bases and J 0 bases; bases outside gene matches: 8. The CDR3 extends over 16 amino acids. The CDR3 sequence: CSAYPSGESSYNEQFF. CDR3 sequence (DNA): TGCAGTGCTTACCCTAGCGGGGAAAGCTCCTACAATGAGCAGTTCTTC.

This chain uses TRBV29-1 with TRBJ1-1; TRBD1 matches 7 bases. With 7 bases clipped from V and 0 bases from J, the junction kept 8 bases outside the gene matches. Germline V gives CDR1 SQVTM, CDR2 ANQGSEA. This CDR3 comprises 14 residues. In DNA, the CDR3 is TGCAGCGGTACAGGGGCACCGATGAACACTGAAGCTTTCTTT. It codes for CSGTGAPMNTEAFF.

The CDR3: CASSSVAESGVYF. CDR3 nucleotides: TGTGCCAGCAGCTCGGTAGCTGAATCCGGAGTGTACTTC. The chain uses TRBV7-2 and TRBJ2-7, with no clear D. The ends were cut back, 4 bases at V and 12 bases at J, with 19 bases in the middle. Germline values: CDR1 SGHTA, CDR2 FQGNSA. The CDR3 is 13 residues long.

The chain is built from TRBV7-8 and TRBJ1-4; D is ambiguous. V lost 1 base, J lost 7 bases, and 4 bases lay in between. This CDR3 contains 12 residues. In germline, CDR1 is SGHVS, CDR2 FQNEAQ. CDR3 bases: TGTGCCAGCAGCTTAGTTCTTGAAAAACTGTTTTTT. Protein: CASSLVLEKLFF.

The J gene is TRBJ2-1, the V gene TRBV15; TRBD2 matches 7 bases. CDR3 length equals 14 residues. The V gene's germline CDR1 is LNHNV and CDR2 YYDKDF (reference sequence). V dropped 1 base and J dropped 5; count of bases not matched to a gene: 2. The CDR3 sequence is CATSRGLADNEQFF. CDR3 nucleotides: TGTGCCACCAGCAGAGGACTAGCAGACAATGAGCAGTTCTTC.

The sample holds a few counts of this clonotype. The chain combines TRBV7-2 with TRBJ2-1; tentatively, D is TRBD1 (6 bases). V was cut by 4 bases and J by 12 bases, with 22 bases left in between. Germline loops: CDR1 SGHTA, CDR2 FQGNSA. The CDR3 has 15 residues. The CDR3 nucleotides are TGTGCCAGCAGCTCCCGACAGGCTTGGATCGTAGGGCAGTTCTTC. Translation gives CASSSRQAWIVGQFF.

CDR3 bases: TGCAGTGCCGGGGACAGGGGGGGAAGCTATGGCTACACCTTC. This codes for CSAGDRGGSYGYTF. This sequence joins TRBV20-1 and TRBJ1-2, with 11 bases identical to TRBD1. Germline V gene data show CDR1 as DFQATT and CDR2 as SNEGSKA (reference sequence). This CDR3 is built from 14 residues. Losses at the gene ends were 6 bases for V and 4 bases for J; bases not matched to a gene: 7.

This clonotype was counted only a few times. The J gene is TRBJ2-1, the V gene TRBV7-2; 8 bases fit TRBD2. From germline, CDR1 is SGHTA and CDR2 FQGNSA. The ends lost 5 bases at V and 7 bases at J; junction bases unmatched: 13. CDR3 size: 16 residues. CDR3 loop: CASSLNPSGQWNEQFF. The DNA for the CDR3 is TGTGCCAGCAGCCTAAACCCTAGCGGGCAGTGGAATGAGCAGTTCTTC.

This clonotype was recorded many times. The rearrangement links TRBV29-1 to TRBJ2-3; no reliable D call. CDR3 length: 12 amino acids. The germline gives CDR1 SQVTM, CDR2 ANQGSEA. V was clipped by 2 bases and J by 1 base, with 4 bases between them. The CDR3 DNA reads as TGCAGCGTTGAAACCGGCACAGATACGCAGTATTTT. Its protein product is CSVETGTDTQYF.

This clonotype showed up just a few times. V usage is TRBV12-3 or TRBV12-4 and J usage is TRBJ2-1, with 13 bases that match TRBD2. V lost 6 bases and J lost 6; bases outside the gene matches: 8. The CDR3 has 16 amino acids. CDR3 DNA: TGTGCCAGCAGCCGCCCTACTAGCGGGGGGGTCAATGAGCAGTTCTTC. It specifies CASSRPTSGGVNEQFF.

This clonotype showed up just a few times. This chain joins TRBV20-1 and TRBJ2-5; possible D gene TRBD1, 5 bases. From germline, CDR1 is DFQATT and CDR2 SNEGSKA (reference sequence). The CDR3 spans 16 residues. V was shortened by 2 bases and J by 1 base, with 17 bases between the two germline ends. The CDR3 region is CSARRARGNGQETQYF. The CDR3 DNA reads TGCAGTGCTAGACGAGCTAGGGGTAACGGCCAAGAGACCCAGTACTTC.

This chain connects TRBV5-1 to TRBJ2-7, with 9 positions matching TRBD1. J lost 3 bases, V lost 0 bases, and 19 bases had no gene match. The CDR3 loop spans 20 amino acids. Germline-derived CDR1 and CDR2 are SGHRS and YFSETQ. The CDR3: CASSLGNWDVSGQGLYEQYF. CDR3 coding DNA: TGCGCCAGCAGCTTGGGTAATTGGGACGTATCGGGACAGGGTCTCTACGAGCAGTACTTC.

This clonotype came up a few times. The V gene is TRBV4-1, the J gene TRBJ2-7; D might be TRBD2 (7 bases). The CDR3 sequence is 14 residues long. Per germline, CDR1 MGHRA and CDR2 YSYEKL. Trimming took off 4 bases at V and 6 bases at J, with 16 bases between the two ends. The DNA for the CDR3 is TGCGCCAGCAGCCCCGCGGGGGCGCGTTCCGAGCAGTACTTC. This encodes CASSPAGARSEQYF.

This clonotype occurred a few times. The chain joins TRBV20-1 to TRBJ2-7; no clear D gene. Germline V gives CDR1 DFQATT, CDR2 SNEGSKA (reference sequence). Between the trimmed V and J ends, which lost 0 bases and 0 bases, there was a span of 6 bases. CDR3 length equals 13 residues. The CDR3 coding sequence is TGCAGTGCTAGAGATATTACCTCCTACGAGCAGTACTTC. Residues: CSARDITSYEQYF.

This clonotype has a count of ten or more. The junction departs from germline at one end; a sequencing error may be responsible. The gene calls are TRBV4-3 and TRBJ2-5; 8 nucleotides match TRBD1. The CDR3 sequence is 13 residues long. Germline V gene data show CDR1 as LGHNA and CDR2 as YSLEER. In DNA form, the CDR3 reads TGTGCCAGCAGCCAAGGGACAGGAGAGACCCAGTACTTC. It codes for CASSQGTGETQYF.